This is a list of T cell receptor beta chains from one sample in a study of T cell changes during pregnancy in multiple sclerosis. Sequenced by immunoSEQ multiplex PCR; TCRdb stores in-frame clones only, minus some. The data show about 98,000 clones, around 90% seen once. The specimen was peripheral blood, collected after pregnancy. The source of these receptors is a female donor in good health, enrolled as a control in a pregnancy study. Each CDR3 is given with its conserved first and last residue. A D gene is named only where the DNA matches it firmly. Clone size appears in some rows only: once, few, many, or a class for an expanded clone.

DNA: TGTGCCAGCAGTCCAGGACAGGGGGCGGACGGCTACACCTTC
CDR3: CASSPGQGADGYTF
J: TRBJ1-2
D: TRBD1
V: TRBV2
size: NA

DNA: TGTGCCAGCAGCCAAGGCTTTAGGGAGGGATACCAAGAGACCCAGTACTTC
CDR3: CASSQGFREGYQETQYF
J: TRBJ2-5
D: TRBD2
V: TRBV4-2
size: NA

DNA: TGCGCCAGCAGCCAAACAGGGGGGCAGAGCGGCAATCAGCCCCAGCATTTT
CDR3: CASSQTGGQSGNQPQHF
J: TRBJ1-5
D: TRBD1
V: TRBV4-1
size: NA

DNA: TGCGCCAGCAGCTTGGGACGGGGGGGCCGGGAGACCCAGTACTTC
CDR3: CASSLGRGGRETQYF
J: TRBJ2-5
D: TRBD2
V: TRBV5-1
size: NA

DNA: TGTGCCAGCAGCGGTCGGGACAGCTCAACTAATGAAAAACTGTTTTTT
CDR3: CASSGRDSSTNEKLFF
J: TRBJ1-4
D: TRBD1
V: TRBV13
size: NA

DNA: TGTGCCAGCAGTCTAGGTGGCAGGGTGGGTGGCTACACCTTC
CDR3: CASSLGGRVGGYTF
J: TRBJ1-2
D: NA
V: TRBV6-6
size: NA

DNA: TGCAGCGTTGACAGGGCCGGCTCCTACGAGCAGTACTTC
CDR3: CSVDRAGSYEQYF
J: TRBJ2-7
D: NA
V: TRBV29-1
size: once

DNA: TGTGCTAGCACAGGGGCGAGCGCTGAAGCTTTCTTT
CDR3: CASTGASAEAFF
J: TRBJ1-1
D: TRBD1
V: TRBV6-1
size: NA

DNA: TGTGCCAGCAGCACCACTTTGTCGTCCGGGGAGCTGTTTTTT
CDR3: CASSTTLSSGELFF
J: TRBJ2-2
D: NA
V: TRBV11-3
size: NA

DNA: TGTGCCAGCAGCCCAGGAAAGCCCCAGCATTTT
CDR3: CASSPGKPQHF
J: TRBJ1-5
D: NA
V: TRBV6-5
size: NA

DNA: TGTGCCAGCAGCTTGCGGGACAGGGAGCAGTTCTTC
CDR3: CASSLRDREQFF
J: TRBJ2-1
D: TRBD1
V: TRBV7-8
size: NA

DNA: TGTGCCAGCAGCCCCAATGCGGGGGGACTGACGTTGAATGGTGGAGAGACCCAGTACTTC
CDR3: CASSPNAGGLTLNGGETQYF
J: TRBJ2-5
D: NA
V: TRBV21-1
size: NA

DNA: TGTGCCAGCAGTAACCTAGCGGGCACCGGGGAGCTGTTTTTT
CDR3: CASSNLAGTGELFF
J: TRBJ2-2
D: TRBD2
V: TRBV27
size: NA

DNA: TGTGCTAGTGCCCTCCTATCGACTTTGGGCAATGAGCAGTTCTTC
CDR3: CASALLSTLGNEQFF
J: TRBJ2-1
D: NA
V: TRBV12-5
size: NA

DNA: TGCAGCGTTGTCCGTGTATACAATGAGCAGTTCTTC
CDR3: CSVVRVYNEQFF
J: TRBJ2-1
D: NA
V: TRBV29-1
size: NA

DNA: TGTGCCAGCAGCTCTGAGGGGAGGAGGGCTGAAGCTTTCTTT
CDR3: CASSSEGRRAEAFF
J: TRBJ1-1
D: NA
V: TRBV7-9
size: once

DNA: TGTGCCAGTTCTAGGGACTTACTCTACGAGCAGTACTTC
CDR3: CASSRDLLYEQYF
J: TRBJ2-7
D: NA
V: TRBV28
size: NA

DNA: TGTGCCAGCAGTTACTCCGGGGGGGGATCCTACGAGCAGTACTTC
CDR3: CASSYSGGGSYEQYF
J: TRBJ2-7
D: TRBD2
V: TRBV6-5
size: once

DNA: TGTGCCAGCAGTCCCCGACTAGGCAGGGCCAACTCTGGGGCCAACGTCCTGACTTTC
CDR3: CASSPRLGRANSGANVLTF
J: TRBJ2-6
D: NA
V: TRBV28
size: NA

DNA: TGTGCCAGCAGCCCGGGACTAGACTACGAGCAGTACTTC
CDR3: CASSPGLDYEQYF
J: TRBJ2-7
D: TRBD2
V: TRBV6-5
size: NA

DNA: TGTGCCAGCAGGGGAACTAGCGGGGGACAGGAGACCCAGTACTTC
CDR3: CASRGTSGGQETQYF
J: TRBJ2-5
D: TRBD2
V: TRBV7-9
size: NA

DNA: TGTGCCAGCAGCTTAGGGCCAGGGGGCGAAGAGACCCAGTACTTC
CDR3: CASSLGPGGEETQYF
J: TRBJ2-5
D: TRBD1
V: TRBV11-2
size: NA

DNA: TGTGCCAGCAGCGCAGGGGGCTTCCAGAACGCTGGGACCCAGTACTTC
CDR3: CASSAGGFQNAGTQYF
J: TRBJ2-5
D: TRBD1
V: TRBV28
size: NA

DNA: TGCAGCGCTTTCCTTCAGCCCCAGCATTTT
CDR3: CSAFLQPQHF
J: TRBJ1-5
D: NA
V: TRBV29-1
size: NA

DNA: TGTGCCAGCAGCCCGGCAGGGTTCGACACCGGGGAGCTGTTTTTT
CDR3: CASSPAGFDTGELFF
J: TRBJ2-2
D: NA
V: TRBV6-1
size: NA

DNA: TGTGCCAGCAGCGCCCCGGGACATATGAACACTGAAGCTTTCTTT
CDR3: CASSAPGHMNTEAFF
J: TRBJ1-1
D: NA
V: TRBV9
size: NA

DNA: TGTGCCAGCAGCTTAAGAGGACAGGATGAGCAGTACTTC
CDR3: CASSLRGQDEQYF
J: TRBJ2-7
D: TRBD1
V: TRBV13
size: NA

DNA: TGTGCCAGTAGACCCCGGGCGGGGGGGCGTCAAGATACGCAGTATTTT
CDR3: CASRPRAGGRQDTQYF
J: TRBJ2-3
D: TRBD2
V: TRBV19
size: NA

DNA: TGTGCCTCCGGTGCAGGTCGAAGAACAGATACGCAGTATTTT
CDR3: CASGAGRRTDTQYF
J: TRBJ2-3
D: NA
V: TRBV5-8
size: NA

DNA: TGTGCCAGTAGTAGGGGGACTAGCGGCTACAATGAGCAGTTCTTC
CDR3: CASSRGTSGYNEQFF
J: TRBJ2-1
D: TRBD2
V: TRBV19
size: NA

DNA: TGTGCCAGCAGCTTAGTATGGCCGGGAAAGCCCTACAATGAGCAGTTCTTC
CDR3: CASSLVWPGKPYNEQFF
J: TRBJ2-1
D: NA
V: TRBV7-9
size: NA

DNA: TGTGCCTGGGCGCTCTTGAACACTGAAGCTTTCTTT
CDR3: CAWALLNTEAFF
J: TRBJ1-1
D: NA
V: TRBV30
size: NA

DNA: TGTGCCAGCAGCCTGGGGCGGGGGATCTACAATGAGCAGTTCTTC
CDR3: CASSLGRGIYNEQFF
J: TRBJ2-1
D: TRBD2
V: TRBV7-9
size: NA

DNA: TGCGCCAGCAGAGGACTAGCGGGGGGCCGGGGAGATACGCAGTATTTT
CDR3: CASRGLAGGRGDTQYF
J: TRBJ2-3
D: TRBD2
V: TRBV10-2
size: NA

DNA: TGTGCCAGCAAAAGACTAGCGGGAGTAACAGATACGCAGTATTTT
CDR3: CASKRLAGVTDTQYF
J: TRBJ2-3
D: TRBD2
V: TRBV2
size: NA

DNA: TGCGCCAGCAGCTACTGGACAACTAACACTGAAGCTTTCTTT
CDR3: CASSYWTTNTEAFF
J: TRBJ1-1
D: NA
V: TRBV5-1
size: NA

DNA: TGTGCCAGCAGTGATCAGACAGGGGAGGTTGAAAAACTGTTTTTT
CDR3: CASSDQTGEVEKLFF
J: TRBJ1-4
D: TRBD1
V: TRBV6-1
size: NA

DNA: TGTGCCAGCAGTACGCTATCTCGACAGTCTCAGCCCCAGCATTTT
CDR3: CASSTLSRQSQPQHF
J: TRBJ1-5
D: NA
V: TRBV28
size: NA

DNA: TGTGCCAGCAGTGAGGGGCGGTGGGAGACCCAGTACTTC
CDR3: CASSEGRWETQYF
J: TRBJ2-5
D: NA
V: TRBV2
size: NA

DNA: TGTGCCAGCAGCTTACCTCTAGCGGGGTGGGGTGAGCAGTTCTTC
CDR3: CASSLPLAGWGEQFF
J: TRBJ2-1
D: TRBD2
V: TRBV7-2
size: NA

DNA: TGCGCCAGCAGGGGGACAGCGACCTCCTATAATTCACCCCTCCACTTT
CDR3: CASRGTATSYNSPLHF
J: TRBJ1-6
D: TRBD1
V: TRBV5-1
size: NA

DNA: TGTGCCAGCAGCTTGGTACAGGGAACAGATACGCAGTATTTT
CDR3: CASSLVQGTDTQYF
J: TRBJ2-3
D: NA
V: TRBV5-4
size: NA

DNA: TGTGCCAGCAGCGTAGCGGGGAAGACCTACGAGCAGTACTTC
CDR3: CASSVAGKTYEQYF
J: TRBJ2-7
D: NA
V: TRBV9
size: NA